Following are 9 T cell receptor beta chains from one sample sequenced in a study of beta chain features in type 1 diabetes. Study-level results: Type 1 diabetes patients showed a moderate but significant shortening of TCRB CDR3s in all four CD4+ subsets.

TCRB transcripts that were expressed got sequenced, as all of the isolated RNA had been reverse transcribed. Here immunoSEQ multiplex PCR was the method, and the copy in TCRdb shows in-frame clones only, minus some. The sample includes around 280,000 clones, over 14% seen only once; the top ten take 0.015% to 0.017%. No antigen is known for these receptors. Sequenced: naive CD4+ T cells from blood. The receptors originated from a man younger than 35 with type 1 diabetes.

This chain uses TRBV6-1 with TRBJ2-7; D is possibly TRBD2 (6 bases). CDR1 and CDR2 from the germline V gene are MNHNS and SASEGT. Trimming left V 7 bases short and J 4 bases short, with 8 bases between. This CDR3 has 11 residues. The CDR3 sequence: CASTAGYEQYF. CDR3 sequence (DNA): TGTGCCAGCACTGCGGGGTACGAGCAGTACTTC.

Here the CDR3 reads CASSLLGQGSSPLHF. DNA of the CDR3: TGTGCCAGCAGTTTGTTGGGACAGGGAAGTTCACCCCTCCACTTT. This rearrangement joins TRBV7-6 to TRBJ1-6, with 9 bases fitting TRBD1. From germline, CDR1 is SGHVS and CDR2 FNYEAQ. The trim removed 6 bases at V and 9 bases at J, leaving 9 bases unmatched. The CDR3 is 15 amino acids.

The rearrangement uses TRBV7-9 and TRBJ1-5; D unresolved. There are 13 residues in the CDR3. V dropped 1 base and J dropped 5 bases, with 6 bases sitting between them. CDR1 and CDR2 (germline): SEHNR, FQNEAQ (reference sequence). This chain's CDR3 is CASSLVGDQPQHF. Written as DNA, the CDR3 is TGTGCCAGCAGCTTAGTGGGAGATCAGCCCCAGCATTTT. Based on the CDR3 plus reference TRBV7-9 and TRBJ1-5, the full variable domain is DTGVSQNPRHKITKRGQNVTFRCDPISEHNRLYWYRQTLGQGPEFLTYFQNEAQLEKSRLLSDRFSAERPKGSFSTLEIQRTEQGDSAMYLCASSLVGDQPQHFGDGTRLSIL.

V gene TRBV4-1 combines with J gene TRBJ2-1, with 7 positions matching TRBD1. Germline CDR1 is MGHRA and CDR2 is YSYEKL. The CDR3 consists of 15 residues. V lost 0 bases, J lost 4 bases, and 3 bases stayed unmatched. The CDR3 here is CASSQDLGQYNEQFF. DNA for the CDR3: TGCGCCAGCAGCCAAGATTTGGGACAGTACAATGAGCAGTTCTTC.

This clone was observed a few times. The chain carries TRBV30 and TRBJ1-1, with 8 nucleotides matching TRBD1. V gave up 3 bases and J gave up 0 bases; unmatched junction bases: 12. The CDR3 has 17 residues. In germline, CDR1 is GTSNPN, CDR2 SVGIG (reference sequence). CDR3 amino acids: CAWRSRGLLRMNTEAFF. The CDR3 DNA reads TGTGCCTGGAGGTCCAGGGGGCTTCTTAGGATGAACACTGAAGCTTTCTTT.

This chain links TRBV6-1 with TRBJ2-1; D is uncertain. Germline loops: CDR1 MNHNS, CDR2 SASEGT. Trimming shortened V by 2 bases and J by 12 bases, and 17 bases separated the two germline ends. The CDR3 spans 14 residues. CDR3 sequence reads: CASSEFNLLSGQFF. CDR3 bases: TGTGCCAGCAGTGAATTCAACCTCCTATCGGGGCAGTTCTTC.

The V gene is TRBV29-1, the J gene TRBJ1-4; 7 nucleotides agree with TRBD1. This CDR3 is built from 13 residues. V trimming: 7 bases; J trimming: 0 bases; junction bases outside the gene matches: 2. Germline CDR1 is SQVTM and CDR2 is ANQGSEA. The DNA of the CDR3 is TGCAGCGCCGGACAGGCAACTAATGAAAAACTGTTTTTT. This translates into CSAGQATNEKLFF.

This clone was counted between two and nine times. V usage is TRBV28 and J usage is TRBJ1-1; possible D gene TRBD1, 6 bases. Trimming cost V 5 bases and J 2 bases, with 12 bases left between them. The CDR3 runs to 14 residues. Looked up from germline, CDR1 is MDHEN and CDR2 is SYDVKM. CDR3 sequence: CASSPHRVNTEAFF. The CDR3 region has the DNA TGTGCCAGCAGTCCCCACAGGGTTAACACTGAAGCTTTCTTT. Using reference TRBV28 and TRBJ1-1 for the parts outside the CDR3, the full variable domain is DVKVTQSSRYLVKRTGEKVFLECVQDMDHENMFWYRQDPGLGLRLIYFSYDVKMKEKGDIPEGYSVSREKKERFSLILESASTNQTSMYLCASSPHRVNTEAFFGQGTRLTVV.

This clone came up a few times. The chain joins TRBV5-4 to TRBJ2-2; D is unresolved. Germline V gene data show CDR1 as SGHNT and CDR2 as YYREEE (reference sequence). This CDR3 contains 13 residues. Trimming took off 1 base at V and 6 bases at J, with 7 bases between the two ends. The chain's CDR3 is CASSLKLAGELFF. CDR3 DNA: TGTGCCAGCAGCTTGAAGTTAGCCGGGGAGCTGTTTTTT.